This T cell receptor (beta chain) was recovered during a study of blood T cells in healthy people across ages (dated by TCRdb to the mid-2010s). Regarding the study in general: Template switching captured roughly one uniquely barcoded TCR beta cDNA molecule per two T cells in model experiments. The donors were divided into four age groups: young (average around 17 years), middle-aged (roughly 42), aged (about 62) and long-lived (around 80). Using the same blood draw, the study looked at two additional independent replicas of 1 million unique cDNA reads for two donors, one aged 18 to 30 and the other aged 80 or older. The study measured age-related changes in TCR beta repertoire diversity using deep sequencing normalized with unique cDNA molecular identifiers. Donors of different ages were randomly distributed across sequencing lanes to avoid experimental bias. Paper-wide results and their limitations: Compared with the aged group, the long-lived group had more naive CD4+ T cells, fewer expanded clones and increased TCR diversity, suggesting age selection. Because the CMV infection status of the donors was unknown, age-related changes in expanded clonotypes may potentially have been confounded. Observed TCR beta diversity correlated strongly with the percentage of naive T cells measured by flow cytometry. As age increased, observed TCR beta diversity per million T cells dropped in a roughly linear way, and a significant reduction was already evident by age 40. Conclusive comparison of naive and antigen-experienced compartments was prevented by the profiling of bulk unsorted PBMCs. Estimates of total diversity from one million sequenced T cells were regarded as lower bounds and underestimates.

At least ten counts were recorded for this clonotype. Its antigen target is currently unknown. There are no base qualities to consult, and no much larger clone falls within one base. The donors were some 39 Caucasian individuals from Russia, aged roughly 6 to 100 years, who were systemically healthy. Each donor gave about 9.2 milliliters of peripheral blood, drawn into EDTA-treated Vacutainer tubes. Ficoll-Paque density-gradient centrifugation was used to isolate PBMCs, with at least 6.5 million obtained per sample. Total RNA, at least 6 micrograms per sample, was extracted from PBMCs with Trizol reagent. The percentages of naive CD45RAhigh/CD27high T cells were determined by flow cytometry on a PBMC aliquot from every donor. Library method: 5' RACE. Sequencing used an Illumina HiSeq 2500. A second about 7 to 11 cycle PCR used a sample-barcoded 5' primer and a J-beta primer mix. Each TCR beta cDNA molecule received a unique molecular identifier from a template-switch 5' adaptor carrying 12 random nucleotides. Each sample yielded at least 2.5 million CDR3-containing paired-end reads. The Mint cDNA synthesis kit, primed by a TRBC-specific oligonucleotide, was used to synthesize first-strand cDNA from all RNA. Following uracil-DNA glycosylase treatment, a first 18-cycle PCR with universal primers M1SS and BC2_uni_R was performed on all cDNA. The original pipeline was this. For normalization, 1 million high-quality reads were randomly selected from each sample, with every read carrying a distinct molecular identifier. Instead of being binned into consensus sequences, reads that shared molecular identifiers were thrown out. CDR3 identification, clonotype clustering and error correction used MiTCR with a Q25 quality threshold and the strictest error-elimination algorithm. A nonparametric unseen species model using Euler transformation provided a lower-bound estimate of total TCR beta diversity. TCRdb itself trimmed the public reads at Q25 with fastp, ran MiXCR and retained productive beta chains. Identical CDR3 proteins give one entry, which carries the most common genes and DNA. The V and J calls follow TCRdb's processing rather than the paper's. The sample records roughly 650,000 distinct CDR3 sequences, roughly 30% of which are singletons. The ten largest clones take up less than 20% of the sample.

V is reduced by 3 bases and J by 6 bases, leaving a spacing of 11 bases between them. Measured from the cysteine to the phenylalanine, the CDR3 is 13 residues long. The DNA shown is the 39-base CDR3, in frame from base 1. Sequences MNHNS (CDR1) and SASEGT (CDR2) are obtained from the germline V gene. Specimen: blood. This receptor was obtained from a woman older than 75 in good health. Donor details come from another sample of the same person, matched by shared clones. The rearranged segments are TRBV6-1 and TRBJ2-5; the D gene cannot be resolved reliably. In nucleotides, the sequence is TGTGCCAGCAGTGACAGTCCCGGACAGACCCAGTACTTC. Its protein is CASSDSPGQTQYF.